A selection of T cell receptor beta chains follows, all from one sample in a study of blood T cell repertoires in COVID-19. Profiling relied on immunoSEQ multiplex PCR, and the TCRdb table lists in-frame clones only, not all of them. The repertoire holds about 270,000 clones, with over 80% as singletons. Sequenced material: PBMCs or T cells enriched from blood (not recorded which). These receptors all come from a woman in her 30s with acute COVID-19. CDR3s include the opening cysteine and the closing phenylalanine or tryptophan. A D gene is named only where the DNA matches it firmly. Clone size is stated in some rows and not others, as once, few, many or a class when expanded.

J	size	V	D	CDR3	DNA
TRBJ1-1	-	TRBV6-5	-	CASSYQGSNTEAFF	TGTGCCAGCAGTTACCAGGGCTCGAACACTGAAGCTTTCTTT
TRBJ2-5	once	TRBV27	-	CASKARQETQYF	TGTGCCAGCAAAGCAAGACAAGAGACCCAGTACTTC
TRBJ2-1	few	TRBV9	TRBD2	CASSVGASGGNEQFF	TGTGCCAGCAGCGTAGGGGCGTCGGGAGGCAATGAGCAGTTCTTC
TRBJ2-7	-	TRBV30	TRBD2	CAWSVRLVASGRAMDEQYF	TGTGCCTGGAGTGTTAGGCTTGTCGCTAGCGGGAGGGCCATGGACGAGCAGTACTTC
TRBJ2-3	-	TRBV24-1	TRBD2	CATSDSEREFTTQYF	TGTGCCACCAGTGATTCAGAGCGGGAGTTTACGACGCAGTATTTT
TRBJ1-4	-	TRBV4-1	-	CASSQDTATNEKLFF	TGCGCCAGCAGCCAAGACACTGCAACTAATGAAAAACTGTTTTTT
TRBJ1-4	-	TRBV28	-	CASKTQGSANEKLFF	TGTGCCAGCAAGACTCAGGGGAGTGCTAATGAAAAACTGTTTTTT
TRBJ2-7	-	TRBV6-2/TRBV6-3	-	CASSYQTEQYF	TGTGCCAGCAGTTACCAGACAGAGCAGTACTTC
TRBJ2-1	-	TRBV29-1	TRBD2	CSVDPIELAGSSYNEQFF	TGCAGCGTTGATCCGATAGAACTAGCGGGAAGCTCCTACAATGAGCAGTTCTTC
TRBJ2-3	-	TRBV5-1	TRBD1	CASMPGTGTDTQYF	TGCGCCAGCATGCCCGGGACAGGCACAGATACGCAGTATTTT